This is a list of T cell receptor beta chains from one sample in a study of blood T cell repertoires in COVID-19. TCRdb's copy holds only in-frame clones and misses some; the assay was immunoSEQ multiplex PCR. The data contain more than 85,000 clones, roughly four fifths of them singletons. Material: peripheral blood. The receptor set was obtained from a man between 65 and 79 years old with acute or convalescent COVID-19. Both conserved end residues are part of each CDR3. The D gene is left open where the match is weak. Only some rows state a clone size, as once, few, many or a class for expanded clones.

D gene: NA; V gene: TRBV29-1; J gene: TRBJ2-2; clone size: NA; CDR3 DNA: TGCAGCGTCTGGGCAGCGAACACCGGGGAGCTGTTTTTT; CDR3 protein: CSVWAANTGELFF
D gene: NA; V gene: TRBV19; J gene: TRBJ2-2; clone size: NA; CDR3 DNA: TGTGCCAGTAGTATAGCCGGGGTTGGCGGCGGGGAGCTGTTTTTT; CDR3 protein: CASSIAGVGGGELFF
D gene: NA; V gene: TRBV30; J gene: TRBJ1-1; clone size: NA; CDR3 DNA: TGTGCCTGGACTCCGAGACACCAATTGAACACTGAAGCTTTCTTT; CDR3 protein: CAWTPRHQLNTEAFF
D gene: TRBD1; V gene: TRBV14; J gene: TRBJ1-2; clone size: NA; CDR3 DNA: TGTGCCAGCAGCCAATACCCCCGGAGACCGGGACAGGGAATCGCCCGCAACTATGGCTACACCTTC; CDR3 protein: CASSQYPRRPGQGIARNYGYTF
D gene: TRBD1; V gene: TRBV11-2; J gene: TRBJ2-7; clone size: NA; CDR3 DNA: TGTGCCAGCAGCCAGATCGGGACAGGGGGCCACGAGCAGTACTTC; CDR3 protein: CASSQIGTGGHEQYF
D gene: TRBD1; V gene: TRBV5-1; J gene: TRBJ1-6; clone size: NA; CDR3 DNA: TGCGCCAGCAGCCTGACAGGGAATAATTCACCCCTCCACTTT; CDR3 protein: CASSLTGNNSPLHF
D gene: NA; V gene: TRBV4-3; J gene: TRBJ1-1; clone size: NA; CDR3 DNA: TGCGCCAGCAGCCGGAAGACAGGTGAAGCTTTCTTT; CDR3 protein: CASSRKTGEAFF
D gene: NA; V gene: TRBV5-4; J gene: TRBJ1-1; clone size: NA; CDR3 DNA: TGTGCCAGCAGCTTGGCCTCGTACCCCCGACAGACACTCTTT; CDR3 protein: CASSLASYPRQTLF
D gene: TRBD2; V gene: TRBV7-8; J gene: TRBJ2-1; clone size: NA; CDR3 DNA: TGTGCCAGCAGCAGCCTAGCGGGAGGAGCCTACAATGAGCAGTTCTTC; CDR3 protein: CASSSLAGGAYNEQFF
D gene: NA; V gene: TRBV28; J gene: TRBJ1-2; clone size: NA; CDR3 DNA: TGTGCCAGCTATCAAAACACCAACTATGGCTACACCTTC; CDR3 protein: CASYQNTNYGYTF
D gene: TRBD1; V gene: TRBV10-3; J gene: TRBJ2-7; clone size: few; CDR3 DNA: TGTGCCATCAGTGATTCGGACAGGGGCCACGAGCAGTACTTC; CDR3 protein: CAISDSDRGHEQYF
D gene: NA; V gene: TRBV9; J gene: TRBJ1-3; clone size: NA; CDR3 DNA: TGTGCCAGCAGCACCTTGGACAGAGACTCTGGAAACACCATATATTTT; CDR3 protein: CASSTLDRDSGNTIYF
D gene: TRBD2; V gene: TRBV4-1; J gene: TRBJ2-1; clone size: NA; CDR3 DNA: TGCGCCAGCAGCCCTGGGACTAGCGGGGTCTCCTACAATGAGCAGTTCTTC; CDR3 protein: CASSPGTSGVSYNEQFF
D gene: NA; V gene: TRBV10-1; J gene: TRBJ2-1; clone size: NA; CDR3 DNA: TGCGCCAGCAGTGCGGTCGGCTACAATGAGCAGTTCTTC; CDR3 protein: CASSAVGYNEQFF
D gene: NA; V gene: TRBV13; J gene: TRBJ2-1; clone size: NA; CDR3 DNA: TGTGCCAGCAGCTTAGGGGCCGGACAGCTCAATGAGCAGTTCTTC; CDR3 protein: CASSLGAGQLNEQFF
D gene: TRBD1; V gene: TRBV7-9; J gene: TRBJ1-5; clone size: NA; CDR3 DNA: TGTGCCAGCAGCGGACAGGGAAACCCCAATCAGCCCCAGCATTTT; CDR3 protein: CASSGQGNPNQPQHF
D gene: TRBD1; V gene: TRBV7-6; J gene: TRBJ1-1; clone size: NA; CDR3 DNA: TGTGCCAGCAGCTTAGCCACAGGGGGTTACACTGAAGCTTTCTTT; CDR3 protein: CASSLATGGYTEAFF
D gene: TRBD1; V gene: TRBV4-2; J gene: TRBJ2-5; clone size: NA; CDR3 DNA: TGTGCCAGCAGCCAGTATGGACAGGGTAATGGCCAAGAGACCCAGTACTTC; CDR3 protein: CASSQYGQGNGQETQYF
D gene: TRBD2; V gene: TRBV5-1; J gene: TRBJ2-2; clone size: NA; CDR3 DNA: TGCGCCAGCAGCTTGGCCTCGGCTAGCGGGACAAGGTCCGGGGAGCTGTTTTTT; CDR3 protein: CASSLASASGTRSGELFF
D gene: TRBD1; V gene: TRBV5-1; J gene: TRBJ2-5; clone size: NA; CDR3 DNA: TGCGCCAGCAGCTACCGGGACAGCCAAGAGACCCAGTACTTC; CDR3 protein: CASSYRDSQETQYF
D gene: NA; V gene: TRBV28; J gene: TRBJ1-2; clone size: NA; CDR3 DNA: TGTGCCAGCAGACAATCCAATTATGGCTACACCTTC; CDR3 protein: CASRQSNYGYTF
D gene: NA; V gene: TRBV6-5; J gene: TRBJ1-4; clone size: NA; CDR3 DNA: TGTGCCAGCTTTGGGGGGACGAATGAAAAACTGTTTTTT; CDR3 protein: CASFGGTNEKLFF
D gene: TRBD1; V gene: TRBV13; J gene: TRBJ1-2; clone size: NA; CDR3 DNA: TGTGCCAGCAGCACACCGACAGGGGGCTTAGCTAACTATGGCTACACCTTC; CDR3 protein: CASSTPTGGLANYGYTF
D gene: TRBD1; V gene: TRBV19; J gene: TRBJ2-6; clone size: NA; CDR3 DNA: TGTGCCAGTATAGGGGACAGGGTGTCTGGGGCCAACGTCCTGACTTTC; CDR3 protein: CASIGDRVSGANVLTF